This T cell receptor (beta chain) was found in a study of T cells in Graves' hyperthyroidism and ophthalmopathy. The study's findings and limits: Researchers report that a 13 V-J model separated ophthalmopathy from stable hyperthyroidism.

Graves' hyperthyroidism without ophthalmopathy progression within 18 months was termed stable. Patients were aged 18 to 65, had disease duration under 2 months, and had newly diagnosed hyperthyroidism. CDR3 length: 15 residues. V was shortened by 5 bases and J by 2 bases, with 15 bases between the two germline ends. CDR1 is SEHNR and CDR2 is FQNEAQ in the germline V gene (reference sequence). This clonotype was seen at least ten times. Its antigen is as yet unknown. Amplification of TCR beta CDR3 regions used RNA as the template. The TCR CDR3 first-round RT-PCR relied on the HTBI primer set. MiXCR, applied by TCRdb to the multiplex PCR reads, yields one record per CDR3 protein. The data contain a few hundred thousand distinct CDR3 sequences, over 15% of them singletons.

Source material: blood. The chain couples TRBV7-9 to TRBJ2-5, with D possibly being TRBD1 (6 bases). The origin of this receptor is a woman aged 18-29 years with Graves' hyperthyroidism. DNA for the CDR3: TGTGCCAGCAGCCACGGTACGGGACATCAAGAGACCCAGTACTTC. Translation gives CASSHGTGHQETQYF.